Below are 20 T cell receptor beta chains sequenced from a single sample in a study of T cell clonotyping in hematopoietic cell transplantation. The sample's time point: recipient sample about 28 days before transplant, after cytoreduction. Method: immunoSEQ multiplex PCR; TCRdb's copy keeps in-frame clones and lacks some. Of about 45,000 clones in the sample, roughly 80% were seen once. This specimen was peripheral blood mononuclear cells, taken before stem cell transplant. These receptors were taken from a man in his sixties with myelodysplastic syndrome. Some clones in this sample may be carry-over from other donors' samples.

The chain couples TRBV7-9 to TRBJ2-5, with 7 bases matching TRBD2. Matching the DNA end better, TRBJ2-7 makes the J call doubtful. The CDR3 extends over 14 amino acids. Looked up from germline, CDR1 is SEHNR and CDR2 is FQNEAQ (reference sequence). The CDR3, as DNA: TGTGCCAGCAGCTTTGTGGGGGGAGGGAACGAGCAGTACTTC. Protein product: CASSFVGGGNEQYF.

This chain connects TRBV30 to TRBJ1-1, with TRBD1 as a possible D gene (5 bases). The CDR3 is made up of 13 amino acids. Germline V lookup: CDR1 GTSNPN, CDR2 SVGIG (reference sequence). The V gene lost 5 bases and the J gene lost 0 bases, with 10 bases spanning the gap. The CDR3 DNA reads as TGTGCCTGGGACCGACAGTTGAACACTGAAGCTTTCTTT. It is translated as CAWDRQLNTEAFF. The full variable domain, its missing parts supplied by reference TRBV30 and TRBJ1-1, is SQTIHQWPATLVQPVGSPLSLECTVEGTSNPNLYWYRQAAGRGLQLLFYSVGIGQISSEVPQNLSASRPQDRQFILSSKKLLLSDSGFYLCAWDRQLNTEAFFGQGTRLTVV.

In this sample, this clone turned up once. The chain's CDR3 is CASSSGPGYEQFF. For the CDR3, the DNA is TGTGCCAGCAGCTCGGGTCCAGGGTATGAGCAGTTCTTC. The chain links TRBV7-2 to TRBJ2-1, with D possibly matching TRBD1 (5 bases). V gave up 4 bases and J gave up 8 bases, with 12 bases separating them. Germline V gives CDR1 SGHTA, CDR2 FQGNSA. This CDR3 comprises 13 residues. The full variable domain, its missing parts supplied by reference TRBV7-2 and TRBJ2-1, is GAGVSQSPSNKVTEKGKDVELRCDPISGHTALYWYRQSLGQGLEFLIYFQGNSAPDKSGLPSDRFSAERTGGSVSTLTIQRTQQEDSAVYLCASSSGPGYEQFFGPGTRLTVL.

The rearrangement joins TRBV30 to TRBJ1-6; the D is unclear. V lost 2 bases and J 5 bases, leaving 7 bases between the germline ends. Germline V gives CDR1 GTSNPN, CDR2 SVGIG (reference sequence). CDR3 length: 13 amino acids. The CDR3 protein is CAWSNGDNSPLHF. In DNA form, the CDR3 reads TGTGCCTGGAGTAATGGCGATAATTCACCCCTCCACTTT.

This clone came up once. This rearrangement joins TRBV11-2 to TRBJ2-3, with TRBD2 matching 7 bases. Germline V CDR1 and CDR2: SGHAT, FQNNGV. After removal of 5 bases from V and 4 bases from J, the junction contained 6 bases not matched to a gene. The CDR3 is 14 amino acids. For the CDR3, the DNA is TGTGCCAGCAGCGACAGAGGGAGGGCAGATACGCAGTATTTT. Translation: CASSDRGRADTQYF.

V is TRBV5-1 and J is TRBJ2-7; tentative D call: TRBD1 (6 bases). CDR1 and CDR2 from the germline V gene are SGHRS and YFSETQ. Trimming cost V 2 bases and J 5 bases, with 11 bases left between them. The length of the CDR3 is 13 residues. The CDR3 loop reads CASSFQGNNEQYF. The CDR3 DNA sequence: TGCGCCAGCAGCTTTCAGGGGAATAACGAGCAGTACTTC.

The chain recombines TRBV7-2 with TRBJ1-3; D is unresolved. This CDR3 spans 15 amino acids. With 0 bases removed from V and 1 base from J, the gap between germline ends came to 7 bases. The V gene's germline CDR1 is SGHTA and CDR2 FQGNSA. The CDR3 loop is CASSLAAGSGNTIYF. As DNA, the CDR3 is TGTGCCAGCAGCTTAGCAGCGGGATCTGGAAACACCATATATTTT.

A few counts support this clone. The chain recombines TRBV6-5 with TRBJ1-2; D is ambiguous. Germline V gene data show CDR1 as MNHEY and CDR2 as SVGAGI. This CDR3 contains 15 residues. Trimming left V 0 bases short and J 6 bases short, with 14 bases between. CDR3: CASSYSVRTPHGYTF. The CDR3 bases are TGTGCCAGCAGTTACTCAGTCAGGACGCCTCATGGCTACACCTTC.

This clone was detected only a few times. The chain recombines TRBV5-5 with TRBJ1-4; 8 bases map to TRBD1. Germline lookup yields CDR1 SGHKS and CDR2 YYEKEE (reference sequence). The CDR3 totals 14 residues. The trim removed 3 bases at V and 7 bases at J, leaving 5 bases unmatched. CDR3 nucleotides: TGTGCCAGCAGCTCAGGACAGGGAAGTGAAAAACTGTTTTTT. Its translation: CASSSGQGSEKLFF.

The V and J genes are TRBV6-1 and TRBJ1-1; no clear D gene. This CDR3 spans 13 amino acids. Germline CDR1 MNHNS, CDR2 SASEGT. V was shortened by 2 bases and J by 2 bases, with 6 bases between the two germline ends. CDR3 DNA sequence: TGTGCCAGCAGTGAATCAGTAAACACTGAAGCTTTCTTT. It specifies CASSESVNTEAFF.

V gene TRBV9 combines with J gene TRBJ2-1, with unresolved D. With 0 bases removed from V and 0 bases from J, the gap between germline ends came to 10 bases. The CDR3 length is 16 residues. Per the germline V gene, CDR1 is SGDLS and CDR2 is YYNGEE. This CDR3 reads CASSVAGALSYNEQFF. CDR3 bases: TGTGCCAGCAGCGTAGCGGGTGCCCTCTCCTACAATGAGCAGTTCTTC.

V is TRBV29-1 and J is TRBJ1-1; D is unclear. The germline gives CDR1 SQVTM, CDR2 ANQGSEA. Trimming cost V 7 bases and J 1 base, with 19 bases left between them. The CDR3 sequence is 15 residues long. CDR3 coding DNA: TGCAGCGCCGCCGCCTTAGGCGGATCGAACACTGAAGCTTTCTTT. It codes for CSAAALGGSNTEAFF.

This clone was counted only a few times. The chain employs TRBV27 and TRBJ2-7; tentatively, D is TRBD1 or TRBD2 (6 bases each). V gave up 8 bases and J gave up 3 bases, with 14 bases separating them. Germline CDR1 is MNHEY and CDR2 is SMNVEV (reference sequence). The CDR3 consists of 13 residues. The CDR3 coding sequence is TGTGCCAGCCGCATGGGGGGCCGCTACGAGCAGTACTTC. Protein product: CASRMGGRYEQYF.

V is TRBV5-6 and J is TRBJ1-2, with D hard to call. CDR1 and CDR2 from the germline V gene are SGHDT and YYEEEE. This CDR3 has 15 amino acids. The V and J ends lost 3 bases and 6 bases respectively, with 18 bases between them. For the CDR3, the DNA is TGTGCCAGCAGCTCCTCCGGGAAAGGTCTGCATGGCTACACCTTC. Translated: CASSSSGKGLHGYTF.

The chain combines TRBV5-6 with TRBJ2-1; 7 bases are shared with TRBD1. There are 15 residues in the CDR3. Germline CDR1 is SGHDT and CDR2 is YYEEEE. The junction had 3 bases not matched to a gene; V was cut back by 0 bases and J by 3 bases. As DNA, the CDR3 is TGTGCCAGCAGCTTGGGGCAGGGGGTCTACAATGAGCAGTTCTTC. This codes for CASSLGQGVYNEQFF.

The chain combines TRBV29-1 with TRBJ2-4, with 8 bases lining up with TRBD1. Germline V lookup: CDR1 SQVTM, CDR2 ANQGSEA. J was trimmed by 1 base and V by 7 bases; bases with no gene match: 9. This CDR3 spans 15 amino acids. The CDR3: CSASGGEGAKNIQYF. The CDR3 bases are TGCAGCGCTTCAGGGGGCGAGGGGGCCAAAAACATTCAGTACTTC.

This rearrangement joins TRBV5-1 to TRBJ1-1, with TRBD1 matching over 7 bases. This CDR3 has 13 residues. Germline CDR1 reads SGHRS; CDR2 reads YFSETQ. The J segment lost 6 bases and the V segment lost 4 bases, leaving 6 bases of the junction unmatched. The CDR3 protein is CASSPDRTAEAFF. The CDR3 coding sequence is TGCGCCAGCAGCCCGGACAGGACGGCTGAAGCTTTCTTT.

The chain joins TRBV30 to TRBJ1-2; perhaps TRBD1 as D (6 bases). V shed 4 bases and J shed 1 base, with 16 bases lying between them. Germline values: CDR1 GTSNPN, CDR2 SVGIG (reference sequence). The length of the CDR3 is 15 residues. DNA of the CDR3: TGTGCCTGGAATCGGGGGGGCGCTGTTAACTATGGCTACACCTTC. It yields the protein CAWNRGGAVNYGYTF.

This clone has just one count. V gene TRBV10-3 combines with J gene TRBJ2-1; 9 bases fit TRBD2. V was pared by 7 bases and J by 4 bases, with 11 bases of the junction left unmatched. CDR3 length equals 16 residues. The germline CDR1 and CDR2 sequences are ENHRY and SYGVKD. The CDR3 region is CAIKRGSSGEYNEQFF. CDR3 in DNA: TGTGCCATCAAGAGGGGATCTAGCGGGGAGTACAATGAGCAGTTCTTC.

The J gene is TRBJ1-6, the V gene TRBV28, with D unclear. Germline loops: CDR1 MDHEN, CDR2 SYDVKM. V dropped 5 bases and J dropped 7 bases, with 21 bases sitting between them. CDR3 length: 17 amino acids. Here the CDR3 reads CASSPVTPLSGNSPLHF. The CDR3 DNA reads as TGTGCCAGCAGTCCCGTGACCCCTCTCTCGGGGAATTCACCCCTCCACTTT.